The entry below describes one T cell receptor beta chain. Its matching antigen is unknown. V dropped 0 bases and J dropped 3 bases, with 12 bases sitting between them. The CDR3 is made up of 15 amino acids. CDR1 and CDR2 from the germline V gene are SGHKS and YYEKEE (reference sequence). A single record per CDR3 protein comes from TCRdb applying MiXCR to the reads. The data show some 900,000 distinct CDR3 sequences, less than 35% seen once. These data originate in a study of T cell repertoires in cytomegalovirus infection. Study background: Epitope selection comprised recently identified HLA-C-restricted CMV epitopes and well-studied HLA-B-restricted CMV epitopes. TCR beta signatures that were public indicated CMV infection and matching HLA type.

Findings and caveats of the study: Across the ex vivo response, the dominant clonotypes were HLA-C-restricted CMV-specific TCR beta clonotypes.

This specimen was cultured CD8+ T cells from PBMCs, taken from culture after CMV antigen stimulation. The chain joins TRBV5-5 to TRBJ2-5; D is undetermined. This receptor was identified in a human donor in good health (CMV status not recorded). Some clones in this sample may be carry-over from other donors' samples. The CDR3 here is CASSLVWVGEETQYF. The CDR3 DNA is TGTGCCAGCAGCTTGGTATGGGTTGGGGAAGAGACCCAGTACTTC.